The 32 T cell receptor beta chains below come from one sample, sequenced in a study of T cell repertoires and Cas9 in healthy adults. TCRdb keeps only in-frame clones here, not all; method: immunoSEQ multiplex PCR. The data hold 20,000 to 25,000 clones, with about nine tenths observed a single time. Material: CD4+ effector T cells (CD127+, CD25-, CD137-, CD154-) from PBMCs; culture status not recorded. The receptor source for this set is a human donor in good health.

The rearrangement joins TRBV2 to TRBJ1-2; D is unclear. Germline values: CDR1 SNHLY, CDR2 FYNNEI. The CDR3 consists of 14 residues. Trimming left V 4 bases short and J 2 bases short, with 11 bases between. CDR3 bases: TGTGCCAGCAGTGTTGTCCGTCCGAACTATGGCTACACCTTC. As protein: CASSVVRPNYGYTF.

This sequence joins TRBV9 and TRBJ2-3; 8 bases are a match to TRBD1. The CDR3 extends over 15 amino acids. V lost 4 bases and J lost 6; bases outside the gene matches: 10. Per the germline V gene, CDR1 is SGDLS and CDR2 is YYNGEE. The CDR3 bases are TGTGCCAGCAGCCGGACAGGGCGGCAAGGGGATACGCAGTATTTT. Amino acids: CASSRTGRQGDTQYF.

The rearrangement joins TRBV20-1 to TRBJ2-7, with a weak D call TRBD1 (6 bases). This CDR3 contains 10 residues. Germline V CDR1 and CDR2: DFQATT, SNEGSKA (reference sequence). DNA of the CDR3: TGCAGTGCTAGGGACAGCACCCAGGTCGTC. Its translation: CSARDSTQVV.

The gene calls are TRBV30 and TRBJ1-5; D ambiguous. CDR1 GTSNPN and CDR2 SVGIG come from the germline V gene (reference sequence). The CDR3 extends over 12 amino acids. V dropped 1 base and J dropped 6 bases, with 7 bases sitting between them. The CDR3 region is CAWSGVTQPQHF. The CDR3 coding sequence is TGTGCCTGGAGTGGAGTAACTCAGCCCCAGCATTTT.

The chain combines TRBV10-3 with TRBJ1-5; no firm D call. CDR3 length equals 17 residues. The V end lost 3 bases, the J end lost 2 bases, and 17 bases lay between the germline ends. The V gene's germline CDR1 is ENHRY and CDR2 SYGVKD. The CDR3 DNA sequence: TGTGCCATCAGTGATCGAGGTGATCCGAGGGGCAATCAGCCCCAGCATTTT. It yields the protein CAISDRGDPRGNQPQHF.

V gene TRBV5-6 combines with J gene TRBJ1-4, with a tentative D call TRBD1 (5 bases). The length of the CDR3 is 15 residues. Trimming removed 5 bases at V and 8 bases at J, with 19 bases between. Germline CDR1 SGHDT, CDR2 YYEEEE. The CDR3 coding sequence is TGTGCCAGCAGTAGACCTGGGGGAGTAAAAGAAAAACTGTTTTTT. Amino acid sequence: CASSRPGGVKEKLFF. The variable domain in full, completed from reference TRBV5-6 and TRBJ1-4, reads DAGVTQSPTHLIKTRGQQVTLRCSPKSGHDTVSWYQQALGQGPQFIFQYYEEEERQRGNFPDRFSGHQFPNYSSELNVNALLLGDSALYLCASSRPGGVKEKLFFGSGTQLSVL.

The gene calls are TRBV18 and TRBJ2-3; D is unresolved. Germline assignment: CDR1 KGHSH and CDR2 LQKENI. Trimming removed 4 bases from V and 0 bases from J, with 11 bases in between. This CDR3 comprises 15 residues. The CDR3 bases are TGTGCCAGCTCACTTCTGGTTGCTAGCACAGATACGCAGTATTTT. Residues: CASSLLVASTDTQYF.

The chain recombines TRBV9 with TRBJ2-1; 10 bases align to TRBD2. Germline V lookup: CDR1 SGDLS, CDR2 YYNGEE. V dropped 1 base and J dropped 0; count of bases not matched to a gene: 7. The CDR3 is 18 residues long. CDR3: CASSVYSGGPSSYNEQFF. The CDR3 region has the DNA TGTGCCAGCAGCGTATATAGCGGGGGGCCAAGCTCCTACAATGAGCAGTTCTTC.

The rearrangement joins TRBV7-9 to TRBJ1-5, with 10 bases aligning to TRBD1. Losses at the gene ends were 5 bases for V and 1 base for J; bases not matched to a gene: 11. Germline V CDR1 and CDR2: SEHNR, FQNEAQ (reference sequence). This CDR3 is 18 amino acids long. This chain's CDR3 is CASSKTGTGVASNQPQHF. DNA for the CDR3: TGTGCCAGCAGCAAAACCGGGACAGGGGTCGCAAGCAATCAGCCCCAGCATTTT.

This clone was seen a single time. The rearrangement joins TRBV7-9 to TRBJ2-2, with D unclear. The CDR3 runs 16 residues. V shed 0 bases and J shed 0 bases, with 8 bases lying between them. Germline loops: CDR1 SEHNR, CDR2 FQNEAQ (reference sequence). The CDR3 spells CASSLAYTSNTGELFF. The DNA for the CDR3 is TGTGCCAGCAGCTTAGCTTATACGTCGAACACCGGGGAGCTGTTTTTT.

This chain links TRBV7-8 with TRBJ2-7; D is possibly TRBD1 (6 bases). V dropped 5 bases and J dropped 3 bases, with 23 bases sitting between them. Germline CDR1 and CDR2: SGHVS and FQNEAQ. The CDR3 is 17 amino acids. The CDR3 bases are TGTGCCAGCAGCCGAACCAGGGCAGGGGCCAGGCTCTACGAGCAGTACTTC. It codes for CASSRTRAGARLYEQYF.

This chain links TRBV6-6 with TRBJ1-2, with 8 bases aligning to TRBD1. Germline V CDR1 and CDR2: MNHNY, SVGAGI (reference sequence). V was pared by 2 bases and J by 8 bases, with 7 bases of the junction left unmatched. There are 14 residues in the CDR3. In nucleotides, the CDR3 is TGTGCCAGCAGTTACCCGGACAGGGTAGTAGGCTACACCTTC. Translated, it gives CASSYPDRVVGYTF.

The chain combines TRBV6-1 with TRBJ2-7, with D maybe TRBD1 (6 bases). The germline V gene has CDR1 MNHNS and CDR2 SASEGT. The CDR3 is made up of 15 amino acids. Between the trimmed V and J ends, which lost 7 bases and 6 bases, there was a span of 22 bases. Here the CDR3 DNA reads TGTGCCAGCACCAGAAACTGGGACAACTACGGCGAGCAGTACTTC. As protein: CASTRNWDNYGEQYF.

The V and J genes are TRBV28 and TRBJ1-1; no reliable D call. In germline, CDR1 is MDHEN, CDR2 SYDVKM. The CDR3 consists of 11 residues. The V end was cut by 6 bases, the J end by 4 bases, with 6 bases between. The CDR3 loop is CASRPSTEAFF. As DNA, the CDR3 is TGTGCCAGCAGGCCGAGCACTGAAGCTTTCTTT.

J is TRBJ2-7 and V is TRBV23-1; TRBD1 aligns across 9 bases. Being an ORF, TRBV23-1 has a function that is uncertain. This CDR3 is built from 16 residues. V lost 3 bases to trimming and J lost 1 base; unmatched junction nucleotides: 7. CDR3 region: CASSQGGTGRSYEQYF. CDR3 nucleotides: TGCGCCAGCAGTCAGGGTGGGACAGGGCGGTCCTACGAGCAGTACTTC.

V is TRBV5-4 and J is TRBJ2-5, with D possibly TRBD2 on 6 matching bases. Trimming removed 5 bases from V and 7 bases from J, with 24 bases in between. The germline gives CDR1 SGHNT, CDR2 YYREEE (reference sequence). This CDR3 comprises 16 residues. The CDR3 DNA reads TGTGCCAGCAGAAATGGGGTGCGGGGACCTCTAGGGACCCAGTACTTC. The encoded protein is CASRNGVRGPLGTQYF.

The V and J genes are TRBV4-1 and TRBJ2-2, with 8 positions matching TRBD2. The length of the CDR3 is 17 residues. The germline V gene has CDR1 MGHRA and CDR2 YSYEKL. V dropped 3 bases and J dropped 1; count of bases not matched to a gene: 7. Here the CDR3 reads CASSQTIGGENTGELFF. CDR3 nucleotide sequence: TGCGCCAGCAGCCAGACCATCGGGGGGGAGAACACCGGGGAGCTGTTTTTT.

This chain uses TRBV7-9 with TRBJ2-3; 8 nucleotides align to TRBD2. Germline V gene lookup returns CDR1 SEHNR and CDR2 FQNEAQ (reference sequence). There are 18 residues in the CDR3. Unmatched junction bases numbered 15, after V lost 5 bases and J lost 2 bases. Written as DNA, the CDR3 is TGTGCCAGCAGCACCGGAAGGCGGGGGGCAGGGGACACAGATACGCAGTATTTT. Its protein product is CASSTGRRGAGDTDTQYF.

The chain uses TRBV28 and TRBJ2-1; D not resolved. V gave up 6 bases and J gave up 5 bases, with 8 bases separating them. The CDR3 sequence is 12 residues long. Germline CDR1 and CDR2: MDHEN and SYDVKM. CDR3 region: CASSRINNEQFF. The CDR3 bases are TGTGCCAGCAGCCGGATTAACAATGAGCAGTTCTTC.

J is TRBJ2-1 and V is TRBV25-1; 7 bases fit TRBD2. The CDR3 runs 14 residues. Germline V gene sequence: CDR1 MGHDK, CDR2 SYGVNS. The junction had 6 bases not matched to a gene; V was cut back by 8 bases and J by 2 bases. CDR3 loop: CASGGGNPYNEQFF. The CDR3 region has the DNA TGTGCCAGCGGGGGAGGGAACCCCTACAATGAGCAGTTCTTC.

Comments on this clone: Other DNA sequences in this sample translate to the same CDR3. The rearrangement uses TRBV7-2 and TRBJ1-2, with TRBD1 matching over 10 bases. CDR1 is SGHTA and CDR2 is FQGNSA in the germline V gene. V was clipped by 3 bases and J by 2 bases; unmatched bases: 0. This CDR3 region has 14 residues. The CDR3 sequence: CASSLGQGNYGYTF. The CDR3 region has the DNA TGTGCCAGCAGCTTGGGACAGGGGAACTATGGCTACACCTTC.

This chain links TRBV27 with TRBJ2-1, with D uncertain. Germline V CDR1 and CDR2: MNHEY, SMNVEV (reference sequence). This CDR3 region has 14 residues. V was clipped by 1 base and J by 10 bases, with 14 bases between them. DNA of the CDR3: TGTGCCAGCAGTTTATTTGCAAGGGTTGGCGAGCAGTTCTTC. This encodes CASSLFARVGEQFF.

The chain couples TRBV28 to TRBJ2-7, with 7 bases identical to TRBD1. The J segment lost 6 bases and the V segment lost 4 bases, leaving 21 bases of the junction unmatched. Germline lookup yields CDR1 MDHEN and CDR2 SYDVKM. The CDR3 spans 18 residues. CDR3 sequence: CASSSILGRGQRVGEQYV. The CDR3 DNA reads as TGTGCCAGCAGTTCTATTTTGGGCCGGGGACAGAGGGTCGGCGAGCAGTACGTC.

The sample holds one count of this clone. The rearrangement uses TRBV18 and TRBJ2-1; D is uncertain. V dropped 3 bases and J dropped 3 bases, with 12 bases sitting between them. CDR1 is KGHSH and CDR2 is LQKENI in the germline V gene. The CDR3 is 15 amino acids. The CDR3, as DNA: TGTGCCAGCTCACCCGAAAGATCGAACTACAATGAGCAGTTCTTC. This translates into CASSPERSNYNEQFF.

The gene calls are TRBV11-2 and TRBJ2-3, with D perhaps TRBD1 or TRBD2 (5 bases each). Germline V gene data show CDR1 as SGHAT and CDR2 as FQNNGV. V lost 3 bases to trimming and J lost 0 bases, with 10 bases between them. The CDR3 is made up of 15 amino acids. The CDR3 is CASSFDGASTDTQYF. DNA of the CDR3: TGTGCCAGCAGCTTCGACGGGGCGAGCACAGATACGCAGTATTTT.

This chain connects TRBV5-1 to TRBJ1-1; D call uncertain. The CDR3 runs 15 residues. Germline V lookup: CDR1 SGHRS, CDR2 YFSETQ. V was trimmed by 4 bases and J by 0 bases, leaving 13 bases between them. The CDR3 loop reads CASSRGGGLNTEAFF. The DNA for the CDR3 is TGCGCCAGCAGCCGCGGTGGAGGTTTGAACACTGAAGCTTTCTTT.

This rearrangement joins TRBV4-3 to TRBJ1-2; a possible D gene is TRBD1 (5 bases). V lost 1 base, J lost 5 bases, and 11 bases lay in between. This CDR3 comprises 14 residues. Germline V CDR1 and CDR2: LGHNA, YSLEER. CDR3 sequence: CASSQAGARYGYTF. In DNA, the CDR3 is TGCGCCAGCAGCCAAGCTGGGGCTCGGTATGGCTACACCTTC.

V and J are TRBV7-2 and TRBJ1-2; D not certain. Germline loops: CDR1 SGHTA, CDR2 FQGNSA. The V end lost 5 bases, the J end lost 4 bases, and 11 bases lay between the germline ends. This CDR3 is 13 amino acids long. The CDR3 DNA reads as TGTGCCAGCAGCGCCGGGGTTTCCTATGGCTACACCTTC. Translation: CASSAGVSYGYTF.

This clone showed up just a few times. The chain employs TRBV5-4 and TRBJ2-3; D could derive from TRBD1 or TRBD2 (5 bases each). This CDR3 comprises 15 residues. V gave up 0 bases and J gave up 6 bases, with 14 bases separating them. The germline gives CDR1 SGHNT, CDR2 YYREEE (reference sequence). The CDR3: CASSLEGPPGDTQYF. The CDR3 DNA is TGTGCCAGCAGCTTGGAGGGACCCCCGGGGGATACGCAGTATTTT.

CDR3 protein: CASSVPGLHYTDTQYF. The CDR3 DNA sequence: TGCGCCAGCAGCGTGCCGGGACTACACTACACAGATACGCAGTATTTT. The V call is TRBV5-1, the J call TRBJ2-3; 7 bases fit TRBD2. V lost 4 bases, J lost 2 bases, and 10 bases stayed unmatched. This CDR3 is built from 16 residues. Germline V lookup: CDR1 SGHRS, CDR2 YFSETQ.

The chain couples TRBV10-3 to TRBJ1-1; D is undetermined. In germline, CDR1 is ENHRY, CDR2 SYGVKD. The CDR3 runs to 13 residues. Trimming removed 6 bases from V and 0 bases from J, with 8 bases in between. The CDR3 loop reads CAIRGELNTEAFF. The CDR3 DNA follows: TGTGCCATCAGAGGAGAACTGAACACTGAAGCTTTCTTT.

The CDR3 region is CAILQGANTEAFF. The CDR3 DNA reads TGTGCCATCCTTCAGGGAGCGAACACTGAAGCTTTCTTT. The chain has TRBV10-3 and TRBJ1-1, with D perhaps matching TRBD1 (5 bases). The CDR3 has 13 residues. V lost 8 bases and J lost 1, with 11 bases in between. Germline lookup yields CDR1 ENHRY and CDR2 SYGVKD.